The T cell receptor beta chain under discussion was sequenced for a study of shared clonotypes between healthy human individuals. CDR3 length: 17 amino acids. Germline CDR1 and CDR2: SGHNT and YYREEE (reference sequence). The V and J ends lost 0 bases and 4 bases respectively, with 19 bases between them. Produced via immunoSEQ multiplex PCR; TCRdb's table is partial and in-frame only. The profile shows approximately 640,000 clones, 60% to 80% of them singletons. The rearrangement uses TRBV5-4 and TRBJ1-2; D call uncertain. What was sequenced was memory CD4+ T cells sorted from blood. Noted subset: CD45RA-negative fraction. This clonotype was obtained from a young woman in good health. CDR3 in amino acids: CASSLASPPVVSYGYTF. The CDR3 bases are TGTGCCAGCAGCTTGGCCTCCCCCCCAGTGGTTAGCTATGGCTACACCTTC.